Below, 23 T cell receptor beta chains from the same sample are listed, as sequenced in a study of regulatory T cells in long-lasting Graves disease. CDR3 regions were amplified by Arm-PCR using iRepertoire HTBI primers to build TCR beta libraries. TCRdb processed the multiplex PCR reads anew with MiXCR; each CDR3 protein has one entry. Of 420,000 or so distinct CDR3 sequences detected, around 15% appear once; the ten largest clones hold about 25%. Documented time point: newly diagnosed GD, antithyroid drugs for less than 3 months. PBMC-derived RNA was used for the TCR library. These data were also filed under a second study, of T cells in Graves' hyperthyroidism and ophthalmopathy.

The starting material was peripheral blood mononuclear cells (PBMCs), obtained at new diagnosis, from a patient treated with antithyroid drugs. These receptors originate from a young woman with Graves disease.

As regards this clonotype: A single base is all that separates this from a far larger clone, so a read error is likely. This chain links TRBV2 with TRBJ2-1; D ambiguous. The CDR3 contains 11 residues. Trimming left V 3 bases short and J 13 bases short, with 10 bases between. Germline values: CDR1 SNHLY, CDR2 FYNNEI. The CDR3: CASSDDETQFF. As DNA, the CDR3 is TGTGCCAGCAGTGATGATGAGACCCAGTTCTTC. The full variable domain, with the rest looked up from reference TRBV2 and TRBJ2-1, is EPEVTQTPSHQVTQMGQEVILRCVPISNHLYFYWYRQILGQKVEFLVSFYNNEISEKSEIFDDQFSVERPDGSNFTLKIRSTKLEDSAMYFCASSDDETQFFGPGTRLTVL.

V and J are TRBV5-5 and TRBJ2-7; D remains ambiguous. V shed 2 bases and J shed 5 bases, with 11 bases lying between them. Looked up from germline, CDR1 is SGHKS and CDR2 is YYEKEE (reference sequence). CDR3 size: 13 residues. The CDR3 DNA reads as TGTGCCAGCAGCTTTCCCATGCAAGACGAGCAGTACTTC. Its protein product is CASSFPMQDEQYF.

This clonotype has ten or more counts. The gene calls are TRBV2 and TRBJ2-5; 10 bases are a match to TRBD1. Germline CDR1 is SNHLY and CDR2 is FYNNEI. CDR3 length: 14 residues. J gave up 2 bases and V 7 bases, and 4 bases lay outside the gene matches. The CDR3 protein is CASTRQGAQETQYF. DNA for the CDR3: TGTGCCAGCACACGACAGGGGGCACAAGAGACCCAGTACTTC.

This clonotype was picked up many times. The chain couples TRBV12-3 or TRBV12-4 to TRBJ2-7; no clear D gene. The CDR3 covers 14 residues. The V gene lost 3 bases and the J gene lost 0 bases, with 9 bases spanning the gap. The CDR3 spells CASSFQDRSYEQYF. CDR3 nucleotides: TGTGCCAGCAGTTTTCAGGACCGCTCCTACGAGCAGTACTTC.

The chain is built from TRBV5-8 and TRBJ2-5; D tentatively fits TRBD1 or TRBD2 (5 bases each). V shed 9 bases and J shed 0 bases, with 15 bases lying between them. The CDR3 runs 14 residues. CDR1 is SGHTS, CDR2 YDEGEE, per germline. The CDR3 DNA reads TGTGCCACCAAACCGGGACCCAACCAAGAGACCCAGTACTTC. This codes for CATKPGPNQETQYF.

This clonotype was found many times. V gene TRBV7-9 combines with J gene TRBJ2-3; D unresolved. Germline CDR1 SEHNR, CDR2 FQNEAQ (reference sequence). The CDR3 spans 12 residues. Trimming removed 5 bases from V and 10 bases from J, with 13 bases in between. CDR3 bases: TGTGCCAGCAGCCCAGGTACACGTGCGCAGTATTTT. Its protein is CASSPGTRAQYF.

This clonotype came up many times. The chain links TRBV30 to TRBJ1-1, with a possible D match to TRBD1 (6 bases). Trimming cost V 1 base and J 7 bases, with 13 bases left between them. The CDR3 covers 13 residues. Germline CDR1 reads GTSNPN; CDR2 reads SVGIG (reference sequence). For the CDR3, the DNA is TGTGCCTGGAGTGAGGGGGACGCAAATGAAGCTTTCTTT. It codes for CAWSEGDANEAFF. Full variable domain (outside the CDR3, taken from reference TRBV30 and TRBJ1-1): SQTIHQWPATLVQPVGSPLSLECTVEGTSNPNLYWYRQAAGRGLQLLFYSVGIGQISSEVPQNLSASRPQDRQFILSSKKLLLSDSGFYLCAWSEGDANEAFFGQGTRLTVV.

This clonotype was observed at least ten times. The CDR3 here is CASNLKTGPPYGYTF. CDR3 coding DNA: TGTGCCAGCAACTTAAAGACAGGGCCTCCCTATGGCTACACCTTC. The rearrangement links TRBV28 to TRBJ1-2; 7 bases agree with TRBD1. The CDR3 is made up of 15 amino acids. Germline CDR1 and CDR2: MDHEN and SYDVKM. Losses at the gene ends were 7 bases for V and 4 bases for J; bases not matched to a gene: 12.

This clonotype was picked up a small number of times. The V gene is TRBV7-9, the J gene TRBJ2-7; D remains ambiguous. The CDR3 consists of 12 residues. The germline CDR1 and CDR2 sequences are SEHNR and FQNEAQ (reference sequence). The V end lost 4 bases, the J end lost 4 bases, and 8 bases lay between the germline ends. The CDR3 DNA reads TGTGCCAGCAGCTACGAGACGTACGAGCAGTACTTC. It yields the protein CASSYETYEQYF.

This clonotype has at least ten counts. The chain recombines TRBV3-1 with TRBJ2-7; perhaps TRBD2 as D (6 bases). Deletions cut 4 bases from V and 0 bases from J, with 13 bases between. This CDR3 region has 15 residues. Per the germline V gene, CDR1 is LGHDT and CDR2 is YNNKEL (reference sequence). CDR3: CASSRAAGSSYEQYF. The DNA for the CDR3 is TGTGCCAGCAGCCGGGCGGCCGGGAGCTCCTACGAGCAGTACTTC.

This clonotype occurred many times. The chain uses TRBV20-1 and TRBJ2-7, with D possibly being TRBD1 (7 bases). Germline lookup yields CDR1 DFQATT and CDR2 SNEGSKA (reference sequence). Trimming stripped 5 bases from V and 5 bases from J, with 13 bases between. The CDR3 length is 12 residues. The CDR3 here is CSAYRGGDEQYF. CDR3 in DNA: TGCAGTGCTTACAGGGGAGGCGACGAGCAGTACTTC.

This clonotype was found a few times. The chain recombines TRBV7-2 with TRBJ1-2, with D unclear. Germline V lookup: CDR1 SGHTA, CDR2 FQGNSA. The V end was cut by 7 bases, the J end by 3 bases, with 12 bases between. The CDR3 sequence is 13 residues long. The CDR3 spells CASTPRRDYGYTF. The CDR3 DNA reads TGTGCCAGCACCCCCCGGCGAGACTATGGCTACACCTTC.

This clonotype was recorded at least ten times. V usage is TRBV11-2 and J usage is TRBJ2-3, with 7 bases aligning to TRBD2. Germline assignment: CDR1 SGHAT and CDR2 FQNNGV. The CDR3 sequence is 16 residues long. V gave up 3 bases and J gave up 5 bases; unmatched junction bases: 11. The CDR3 protein is CASSFSVTGGGDTQYF. The CDR3 coding sequence is TGTGCCAGCAGCTTTAGCGTGACGGGAGGTGGAGATACGCAGTATTTT.

The chain employs TRBV9 and TRBJ2-7; D is unresolved. V dropped 0 bases and J dropped 2 bases, with 6 bases sitting between them. The CDR3 extends over 13 amino acids. CDR1 is SGDLS and CDR2 is YYNGEE in the germline V gene. DNA for the CDR3: TGTGCCAGCAGCGTAGAAGATACCTACGAGCAGTACTTC. Translated, it gives CASSVEDTYEQYF.

In its sample, this clonotype was seen many times. In DNA, the CDR3 is TGTGCCAGCAGCTTAGCAGCTAGCGGGATTTTCTACGAGCAGTACTTC. It yields the protein CASSLAASGIFYEQYF. This sequence joins TRBV7-2 and TRBJ2-7; 9 positions match TRBD2. Germline loops: CDR1 SGHTA, CDR2 FQGNSA. Unmatched junction bases numbered 6, after V lost 0 bases and J lost 3 bases. The CDR3 contains 16 residues. The full variable domain, its missing parts supplied by reference TRBV7-2 and TRBJ2-7, is GAGVSQSPSNKVTEKGKDVELRCDPISGHTALYWYRQSLGQGLEFLIYFQGNSAPDKSGLPSDRFSAERTGGSVSTLTIQRTQQEDSAVYLCASSLAASGIFYEQYFGPGTRLTVT.

The table lists this clonotype with many counts. The chain joins TRBV3-1 to TRBJ2-7; 8 nucleotides match TRBD1. This CDR3 contains 15 residues. J lost 4 bases, V lost 8 bases, and 13 bases had no gene match. CDR1 is LGHDT and CDR2 is YNNKEL in the germline V gene (reference sequence). CDR3 coding DNA: TGTGCCAGCGCGATGGAGGACAGGGCCTTTTACGAGCAGTACTTC. It codes for CASAMEDRAFYEQYF.

This clonotype was picked up many times. V gene TRBV15 combines with J gene TRBJ1-5; D gene ambiguous. CDR3 length: 13 residues. CDR1 and CDR2 from the germline V gene are LNHNV and YYDKDF (reference sequence). V was clipped by 0 bases and J by 4 bases, with 4 bases between them. The CDR3 DNA follows: TGTGCCACCAGCAGAGAGGCGAATCAGCCCCAGCATTTT. It specifies CATSREANQPQHF.

V usage is TRBV5-6 and J usage is TRBJ2-1; TRBD2 agrees at 8 bases. Germline V gene sequence: CDR1 SGHDT, CDR2 YYEEEE. V gave up 3 bases and J gave up 8 bases; unmatched junction bases: 16. CDR3 length: 17 amino acids. The CDR3 protein is CASSSPREGWTRYEQFF. The CDR3 nucleotides read TGTGCCAGCAGCTCCCCTCGGGAGGGATGGACGAGATATGAGCAGTTCTTC.

There are many counts of this clonotype. Here the CDR3 reads CASKLLASEQYF. The CDR3 DNA is TGTGCCAGTAAATTACTAGCGAGCGAGCAGTACTTC. The chain uses TRBV28 and TRBJ2-7, with TRBD2 matching 7 bases. The CDR3 extends over 12 amino acids. CDR1 is MDHEN, CDR2 SYDVKM, per germline. The V gene end was trimmed by 9 bases and the J gene end by 6 bases; junction bases not matched to a gene: 8.

On this clonotype itself: A clone one base away is much larger, so this may be a read error. The chain couples TRBV27 to TRBJ2-7, with 8 bases matching TRBD2. CDR1 and CDR2 from the germline V gene are MNHEY and SMNVEV (reference sequence). V trimming: 5 bases; J trimming: 3 bases; junction bases outside the gene matches: 12. The CDR3 spans 16 residues. The CDR3 region has the DNA TGTGCCAGCAGTCCCATCCCGGGACTAGTGGACTACGAGCAGTACTTC. This translates into CASSPIPGLVDYEQYF.

This clonotype was found many times. The chain couples TRBV7-2 to TRBJ2-1; 12 bases align to TRBD2. Looked up from germline, CDR1 is SGHTA and CDR2 is FQGNSA. V shed 1 base and J 4 bases; nucleotides not matched to a gene: 11. The CDR3 consists of 19 residues. CDR3 nucleotide sequence: TGTGCCAGCAGCTTAGGCCTCAACGGACTAGCGGGAAAGTACAATGAGCAGTTCTTC. Its translation: CASSLGLNGLAGKYNEQFF. Using reference TRBV7-2 and TRBJ2-1 for the parts outside the CDR3, the full variable domain is GAGVSQSPSNKVTEKGKDVELRCDPISGHTALYWYRQSLGQGLEFLIYFQGNSAPDKSGLPSDRFSAERTGGSVSTLTIQRTQQEDSAVYLCASSLGLNGLAGKYNEQFFGPGTRLTVL.

In its sample, this clonotype was seen a few times. The J gene is TRBJ2-6, the V gene TRBV10-3; D may be TRBD1 or TRBD2 (6 bases each). This CDR3 comprises 18 residues. Germline V gives CDR1 ENHRY, CDR2 SYGVKD. V was shortened by 0 bases and J by 4 bases, with 16 bases between the two germline ends. CDR3 residues: CAISESGPGARGANVLTF. Here the CDR3 DNA reads TGTGCCATCAGTGAGTCGGGCCCGGGGGCGCGAGGGGCCAACGTCCTGACTTTC.

This chain uses TRBV2 with TRBJ2-1, with D perhaps TRBD1 (7 bases). The CDR3 extends over 12 amino acids. Germline V gene lookup returns CDR1 SNHLY and CDR2 FYNNEI. Between the trimmed V and J ends, which lost 10 bases and 8 bases, there was a span of 15 bases. In DNA, the CDR3 is TGTGCCACCAGACAGGGAGGTTATGAGCAGTTCTTC. It specifies CATRQGGYEQFF.